Listed here is a single T cell receptor beta chain. A Seattle source enrolled patients during active infection and followed them longitudinally. The method was immunoSEQ multiplex PCR; TCRdb's version includes in-frame clones alone and lacks a portion of them. The table includes 150,000 to 200,000 clones, 80% to 85% detected once. Germline V gene sequence: CDR1 MNHNY, CDR2 SVGAGI (reference sequence). V was shortened by 6 bases and J by 0 bases, with 12 bases between the two germline ends. CDR3 length: 14 amino acids. These data come from a study of blood T cell repertoires in COVID-19. About the study: Samples of COVID-19 (acute and convalescent) were obtained from the United States, Italy and Spain. In each case, the material was cDNA or gDNA derived from T cells, B-cell-depleted T cells, or PBMCs.

Sequenced sample: peripheral blood. The rearrangement links TRBV6-6 to TRBJ2-7; possibly TRBD1 for D (6 bases). This receptor was identified in a woman in her 70s with COVID-19, enrolled during active disease. The CDR3 nucleotides read TGTGCCAGCAGCCGCGAAGGGGGCTCCTACGAGCAGTACTTC. This codes for CASSREGGSYEQYF.